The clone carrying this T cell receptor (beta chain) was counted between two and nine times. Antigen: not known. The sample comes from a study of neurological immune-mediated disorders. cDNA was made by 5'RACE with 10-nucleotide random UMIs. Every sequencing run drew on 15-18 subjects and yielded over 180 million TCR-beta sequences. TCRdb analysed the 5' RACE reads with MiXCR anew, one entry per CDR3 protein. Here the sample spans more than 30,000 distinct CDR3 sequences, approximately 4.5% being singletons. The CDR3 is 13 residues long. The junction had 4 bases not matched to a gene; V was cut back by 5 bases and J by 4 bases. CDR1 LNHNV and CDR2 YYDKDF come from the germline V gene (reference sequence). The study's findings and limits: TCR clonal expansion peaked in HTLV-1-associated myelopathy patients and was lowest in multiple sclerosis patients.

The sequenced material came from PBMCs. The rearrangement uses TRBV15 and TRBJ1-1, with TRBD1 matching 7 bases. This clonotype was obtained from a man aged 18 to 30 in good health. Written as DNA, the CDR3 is TGTGCCACCAGCTCACAGGGGACCACTGAAGCTTTCTTT. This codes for CATSSQGTTEAFF.